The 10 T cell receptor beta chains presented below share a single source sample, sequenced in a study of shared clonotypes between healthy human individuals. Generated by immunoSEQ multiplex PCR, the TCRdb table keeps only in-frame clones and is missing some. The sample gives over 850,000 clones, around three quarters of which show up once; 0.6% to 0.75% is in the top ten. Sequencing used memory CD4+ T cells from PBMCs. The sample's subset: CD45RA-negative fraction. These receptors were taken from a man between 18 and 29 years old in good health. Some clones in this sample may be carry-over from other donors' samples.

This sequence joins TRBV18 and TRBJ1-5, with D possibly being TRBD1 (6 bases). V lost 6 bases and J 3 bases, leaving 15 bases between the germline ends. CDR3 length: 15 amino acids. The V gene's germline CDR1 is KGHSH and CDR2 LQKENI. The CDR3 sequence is CASSLRDNPNQPQHF. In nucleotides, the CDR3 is TGTGCCAGCTCCCTACGGGACAACCCCAATCAGCCCCAGCATTTT.

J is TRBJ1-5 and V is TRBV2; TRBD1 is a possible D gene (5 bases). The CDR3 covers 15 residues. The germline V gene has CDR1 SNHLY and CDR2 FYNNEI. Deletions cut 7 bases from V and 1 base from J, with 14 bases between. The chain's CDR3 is CASIGVGNSNQPQHF. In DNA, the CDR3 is TGTGCCAGCATAGGGGTAGGAAACAGCAATCAGCCCCAGCATTTT.

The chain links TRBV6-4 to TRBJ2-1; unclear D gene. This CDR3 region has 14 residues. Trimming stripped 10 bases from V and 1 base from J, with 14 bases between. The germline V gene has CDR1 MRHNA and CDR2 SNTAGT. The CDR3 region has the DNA TGTGCCACTGCGAGTGGTGGGTCCTACAATGAGCAGTTCTTC. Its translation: CATASGGSYNEQFF.

The CDR3 region has the DNA TGCGCCAGCAGCGGAGGCAGGGGAGGGGATGGCTACACCTTC. It translates to CASSGGRGGDGYTF. The rearrangement joins TRBV5-1 to TRBJ1-2, with a tentative D call TRBD1 (6 bases). The V gene lost 4 bases and the J gene lost 6 bases, with 16 bases spanning the gap. The germline CDR1 and CDR2 sequences are SGHRS and YFSETQ. The CDR3 sequence is 14 residues long.

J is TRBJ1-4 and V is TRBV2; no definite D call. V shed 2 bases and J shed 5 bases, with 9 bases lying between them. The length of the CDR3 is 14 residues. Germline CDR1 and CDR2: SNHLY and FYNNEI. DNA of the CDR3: TGTGCCAGCAGTGAAACAGCGGGGAATGAAAAACTGTTTTTT. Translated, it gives CASSETAGNEKLFF.

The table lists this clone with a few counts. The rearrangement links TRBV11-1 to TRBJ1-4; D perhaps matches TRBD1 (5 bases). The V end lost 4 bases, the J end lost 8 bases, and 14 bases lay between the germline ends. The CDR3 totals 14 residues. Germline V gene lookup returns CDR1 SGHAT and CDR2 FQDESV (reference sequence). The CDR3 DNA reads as TGTGCCAGCAGCTCGGGGACGGATGGGGAAAAACTGTTTTTT. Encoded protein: CASSSGTDGEKLFF.

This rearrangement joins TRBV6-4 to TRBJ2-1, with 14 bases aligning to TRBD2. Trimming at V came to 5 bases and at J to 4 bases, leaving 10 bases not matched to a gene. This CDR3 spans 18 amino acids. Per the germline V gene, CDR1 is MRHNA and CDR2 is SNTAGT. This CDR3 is CASSPGLAGDYRYNEQFF. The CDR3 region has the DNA TGTGCCAGCAGTCCGGGACTAGCGGGGGATTACCGTTACAATGAGCAGTTCTTC.

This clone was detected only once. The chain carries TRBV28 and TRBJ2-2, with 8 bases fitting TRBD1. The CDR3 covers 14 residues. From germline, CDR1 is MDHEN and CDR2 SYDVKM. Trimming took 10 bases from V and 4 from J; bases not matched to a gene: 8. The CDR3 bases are TGTGCCACCTACGGACAGGGTCGCACCGGGGAGCTGTTTTTT. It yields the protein CATYGQGRTGELFF.

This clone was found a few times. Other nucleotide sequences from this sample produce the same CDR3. This CDR3 reads CASSTDRQETQYF. DNA for the CDR3: TGTGCCAGCAGCACAGACAGACAAGAGACCCAGTACTTC. The V gene is TRBV5-4, the J gene TRBJ2-5; TRBD1 is a possible D gene (5 bases). The CDR3 spans 13 residues. The V and J ends lost 4 bases and 2 bases respectively, with 9 bases between them. CDR1 SGHNT and CDR2 YYREEE come from the germline V gene (reference sequence).

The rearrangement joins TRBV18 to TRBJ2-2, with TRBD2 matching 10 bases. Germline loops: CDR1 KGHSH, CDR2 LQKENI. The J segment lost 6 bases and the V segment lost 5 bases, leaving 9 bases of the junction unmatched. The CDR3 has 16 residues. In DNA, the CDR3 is TGTGCCAGCTCATCCTCTCAAGCGGGAGGGTCCGGGGAGCTGTTTTTT. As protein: CASSSSQAGGSGELFF.